This TCR beta chain was sequenced during a study of PD-L1 blockade in urothelial cancer (dated by TCRdb to about 2017). Regarding the study in general: Therapy was started in the mid-2010s for all patients, and atezolizumab 1,200 mg was administered intravenously every 3 weeks. About 90% of the roughly 29 patients were males with bladder-origin urothelial cancer, and 18 of 29 reported a prior smoking history. An ECOG performance status of 0 or 1 was recorded for the patients, and 0 to 3 prior chemotherapy regimens had been received by the patients. Blood samples were analyzed 3 weeks after the start of treatment (second dose) and 6 weeks after the start of treatment. Blood samples yielded a median of 141,255 T cells and tens of thousands of unique TCRs, with median clonality around 0.083. Somatic, immune and clinical correlates of response to PD-L1 blockade with atezolizumab in urothelial cancer were the focus of an exploratory multi-omic analysis. TCR sequencing covered pretreatment tumor samples and matched, serially collected peripheral blood taken before and after atezolizumab treatment. Durable clinical benefit was defined as a progression-free survival longer than 6 months, and TCR features were additionally tested against progression-free survival and overall survival. In the same patients who had TCR sequencing, pretreatment tumors also underwent whole exome sequencing and RNA sequencing. Durable clinical benefit was achieved by nine patients but not by the remaining 20. Pretreatment blood TCR-seq was available for about 30 patients, at least one posttreatment blood collection was obtained for some 25 patients, and tumor TCR-seq was available for some 25 patients.

Of note for this clone: What this receptor recognizes is not known. Qualities for individual bases were not recorded, and no much larger clone is one base off.

Overall study results and their limits: Because the sample size was small (n = 29) and many of the analyses were exploratory, the results are meant to be hypothesis-generating. A pretreatment peripheral blood TCR clonality below the median was linked to improved progression-free and overall survival. At 3 weeks after the start of treatment, tumor-associated TCR clones in peripheral blood had expanded more in patients with durable benefit (n of about 20, p = 0.022).

Reading the germline V gene (reference sequence) gives CDR1 MNHNY and CDR2 SVGAGI. The CDR3 holds 14 amino acids from the cysteine to the phenylalanine. Only CDR3 DNA remains: 42 bases, in frame from the first base. The germline ends are 14 bases apart after V is trimmed by 6 bases and J by 4 bases. To estimate absolute template abundance from read counts, synthetic TCR analog templates were spiked into each PCR. TCRbeta CDR3 regions were amplified from genomic DNA with bias-controlled V and J gene primers using the immunoSEQ assay. Sequencing of rearranged TCRbeta segments was done at approximately 20X coverage. On the study's bioinformatics: Sequencing errors were corrected by clustering, and CDR3s were annotated against IMGT so that V, D and J genes could be assigned. Downstream analyses used only productive TCRbeta rearrangements, leaving out any out-of-frame or stop-codon sequences. To compute clonality, Shannon entropy was normalized by the log of the number of unique productive sequences and then subtracted from one. Fisher's exact test with Benjamini-Hochberg correction, at a threshold of adjusted p below 0.01, was used to find clones that differed between time points or between blood and tumor. TCRdb provides this immuneACCESS table in a form limited to in-frame rearrangements. Some clones are lacking; in checked studies, under half of them reflect an unresolved V gene, and why the rest are absent is not known. D and trimming were read from the DNA, whereas the V and J calls and clone size are those reported in that table. This sample lists some 42,000 clones; approximately 80% were detected once. Jointly, the top ten make up approximately 2.9% of the sample.

A cohort of 25 to 30 patients with locally advanced or metastatic urothelial carcinoma, treated at Memorial Sloan Kettering on a trial protocol, was included. Peripheral blood mononuclear cells were collected pretreatment and during treatment, with between 1 and 8 total time points obtained per patient. The Qiagen DNeasy Blood extraction kit was used to purify genomic DNA from total PBMCs and tumor samples. PBMCs were collected pretreatment and during treatment and were isolated and stored as previously described. This specimen was PBMCs, taken around atezolizumab (anti-PD-L1) treatment. The chain links TRBV6-6 with TRBJ2-3, and perhaps TRBD2 as D gene, on 7 matching bases. The origin of this receptor is a man aged 65 to 85 with urothelial cancer. CDR3 region: CASRAGEGADTQYF. The DNA is as follows: TGTGCCAGCAGGGCGGGAGAGGGGGCAGATACGCAGTATTTT.